These T cell receptor beta chains were read from a single sample in a study of blood T cell repertoires in COVID-19. Sequencing was performed with immunoSEQ multiplex PCR; in TCRdb, only in-frame clones are kept and a portion is missing. The sample carries around 250,000 clones, around 93% recorded once. The sample was PBMCs or T cells enriched from blood (not recorded which). The origin of the receptors is a human donor in a cohort exposed to, infected with or recovered from COVID-19 (not recorded which). The donor label of this sample is uncertain. Each CDR3 is given with its conserved first and last residue. The D gene is left open where the match is weak. Rows give clone size only sometimes, using once, few, many, or a class for an expanded clone.

abundance | d_gene | j_gene | v_gene | CDR3nt | CDR3aa
NA | NA | TRBJ1-4 | TRBV30 | TGTGCCTGGAGTGTTGGGGGCGCGAGAGGAACTAATGAAAAACTGTTTTTT | CAWSVGGARGTNEKLFF
NA | NA | TRBJ1-2 | TRBV9 | TGTGCCAGCACCCCCGCTTCCACACCGTTCTATGGCTACACCTTC | CASTPASTPFYGYTF
NA | TRBD1 | TRBJ2-7 | TRBV10-3 | TGTGCCATCAGCCGCGGGACAGGGGACCGTCACGAGCAGTACTTC | CAISRGTGDRHEQYF
NA | NA | TRBJ1-2 | TRBV4-1 | TGCGCCAGCAGAAGTCCCGGCGGGAAGTATGGCTACACCTTC | CASRSPGGKYGYTF
once | TRBD2 | TRBJ2-1 | TRBV7-2 | TGTGCCAGCAGCTGGGCCCCAACAAGCGGGGGGATCTCCTACAATGAGCAGTTCTTC | CASSWAPTSGGISYNEQFF
NA | TRBD1 | TRBJ1-2 | TRBV7-9 | TGTGCCAGCAGCCTCGCGACAGGGGCCTATGGCTACACCTTC | CASSLATGAYGYTF
NA | TRBD2 | TRBJ2-5 | TRBV13 | TGTGCCAGCAGCTTAGGCCTCGGGGGGTTGAAGACCCAGTACTTC | CASSLGLGGLKTQYF
NA | NA | TRBJ2-2 | TRBV5-6 | TGTGCCAGCAGGGGGAGACACGGGGAGCTGTTTTTT | CASRGRHGELFF
NA | TRBD1 | TRBJ2-7 | TRBV5-5 | TGTGCCAGCAGCCAAGGGACAGGTGCGAGCTCCTACGAGCAGTACTTC | CASSQGTGASSYEQYF
NA | NA | TRBJ1-2 | TRBV29-1 | TGCAGCACCGTTCACAGGGAGGGCTATGGCTACACCTTC | CSTVHREGYGYTF
NA | TRBD1 | TRBJ1-4 | TRBV15 | TGTGCCACCAGCAGAGACTCCGGGACAGGGAATGAAAAACTGTTTTTT | CATSRDSGTGNEKLFF
NA | TRBD1 | TRBJ1-5 | TRBV2 | TGTGCCAGCAGTGGCCTAGGGACAGGGAACAATCAGCCCCAGCATTTT | CASSGLGTGNNQPQHF
once | TRBD2 | TRBJ2-3 | TRBV19 | TGTGCCAGTGGACCCCGGACGGGGGGGCCCCCAGATACGCAGTATTTT | CASGPRTGGPPDTQYF
NA | TRBD1 | TRBJ1-2 | TRBV7-8 | TGTGCCAGCAGCATCGACAGGGACGGCTACACCTTC | CASSIDRDGYTF
NA | TRBD2 | TRBJ2-1 | TRBV6-5 | TGTGCCAGCAGGCGACTAGCGGGGGTTAATGAGCAGTTCTTC | CASRRLAGVNEQFF
NA | NA | TRBJ1-1 | TRBV6-2/TRBV6-3 | TGTGCCAGCAGTCTCTCGACATCTAACACTGAAGCTTTCTTT | CASSLSTSNTEAFF
once | NA | TRBJ1-5 | TRBV6-5 | TGTGCCAGCACCCACAGTTATCAGCCCCAGCATTTT | CASTHSYQPQHF
NA | NA | TRBJ1-4 | TRBV6-5 | TGTGCCAGCAGTCTCGAAGGAGCAACTAATGAAAAACTGTTTTTT | CASSLEGATNEKLFF
NA | TRBD1 | TRBJ2-7 | TRBV9 | TGTGCCAGCAGCACCCGGGACAGGGACTACGAGCAGTACTTC | CASSTRDRDYEQYF
NA | TRBD1 | TRBJ2-1 | TRBV9 | TGTGCCAGCAGCGAGAGGGGACAGGGCAATGAGCAGTTCTTC | CASSERGQGNEQFF
once | TRBD2 | TRBJ2-1 | TRBV6-5 | TGTGCCAGCAGTTCCGGGACTAGCGTGAATGAGCAGTTCTTC | CASSSGTSVNEQFF
NA | NA | TRBJ1-4 | TRBV4-1 | TGCGCCAGCAGCCAAGAAAGCAGGGAGGGCGAAAAACTGTTTTTT | CASSQESREGEKLFF
NA | NA | TRBJ1-5 | TRBV6-1 | TGTGCCAGCAGTGAACAAAAGGGACCCGGAGGGGCCCATAGCAATCAGCCCCAGCATTTT | CASSEQKGPGGAHSNQPQHF
NA | NA | TRBJ2-3 | TRBV29-1 | TGCAGCGTTGAGCGCGGGACAGCCCCGATTGGGGATACGCAGTATTTT | CSVERGTAPIGDTQYF
NA | NA | TRBJ1-2 | TRBV28 | TGTGCCAGCAGTTTTATAGTTCGGTCTAACTATGGCTACACCTTC | CASSFIVRSNYGYTF
once | NA | TRBJ1-2 | TRBV19 | TGTGCCAGTAGCCCCTCCGCCAGGCTAAACTATGGCTACACCTTC | CASSPSARLNYGYTF
NA | TRBD1 | TRBJ1-2 | TRBV12-3/TRBV12-4 | TGTGCCAGCAGTCTTGACAGGGACTATGGCTACACCTTC | CASSLDRDYGYTF
NA | TRBD1 | TRBJ1-1 | TRBV7-8 | TGTGCCAGCAGGATAACAGGGGCAGGGGAAATATCGGGGAACACTGAAGCTTTCTTT | CASRITGAGEISGNTEAFF
NA | NA | TRBJ1-3 | TRBV27 | TGTGCCAGCAGTAGGAGTCTGAGCTCTGGAAACACCATATATTTT | CASSRSLSSGNTIYF
NA | NA | TRBJ1-4 | TRBV4-1 | TGCGCCAGCAGCCCGTTAGCAACTAATGAAAAACTGTTTTTT | CASSPLATNEKLFF
NA | NA | TRBJ1-5 | TRBV18 | TGTGCCAGCGGCAGCTCTGGGGGCATCGATCAGCCCCAGCATTTT | CASGSSGGIDQPQHF
NA | NA | TRBJ2-3 | TRBV14 | TGTGCCAGCAGCGCAAGACAGGCTAGCACAGATACGCAGTATTTT | CASSARQASTDTQYF
NA | NA | TRBJ1-2 | TRBV7-9 | TGTGCCAGCAGCTCACCTAGGGACTCTTCACTCTATGGCTACACCTTC | CASSSPRDSSLYGYTF
NA | NA | TRBJ2-7 | TRBV7-3 | TGTGCCAGCAGCTTCGCAGGGGGGTACGAGCAGTACTTC | CASSFAGGYEQYF
NA | TRBD1 | TRBJ2-6 | TRBV11-2 | TGTGCCAGCAGCCCGGGACAGGGTGGGGCCAACGTCCTGACTTTC | CASSPGQGGANVLTF
NA | NA | TRBJ1-6 | TRBV14 | TGTGCCAGCAGCCGGCAGGGTGATAATTCACCCCTCCACTTT | CASSRQGDNSPLHF
NA | TRBD1 | TRBJ2-1 | TRBV15 | TGTGCCACCAGCCCCAGGGGACAGGGGATCGGTGAGCAGTTCTTC | CATSPRGQGIGEQFF